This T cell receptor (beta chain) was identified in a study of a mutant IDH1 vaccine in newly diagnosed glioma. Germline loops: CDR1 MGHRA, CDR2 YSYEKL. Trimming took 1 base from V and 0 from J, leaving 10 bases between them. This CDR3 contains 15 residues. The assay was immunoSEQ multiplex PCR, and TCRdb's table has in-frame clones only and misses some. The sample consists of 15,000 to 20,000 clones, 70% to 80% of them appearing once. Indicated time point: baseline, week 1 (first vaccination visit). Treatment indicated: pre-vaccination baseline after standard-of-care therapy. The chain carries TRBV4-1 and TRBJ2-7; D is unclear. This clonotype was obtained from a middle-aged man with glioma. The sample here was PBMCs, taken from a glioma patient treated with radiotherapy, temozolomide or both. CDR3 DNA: TGCGCCAGCAGCCAAGCGGGTGCAAGCTCCTACGAGCAGTACTTC. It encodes CASSQAGASSYEQYF.